Described below is a single T cell receptor beta chain sequence and its context. The record originates from a study of blood T cell repertoires in COVID-19. Study details: The United States, Italy and Spain supplied acute and convalescent COVID-19 samples. Sources were T cells, B-cell-depleted T cells, or PBMCs; the material itself was cDNA or gDNA.

In the authors' methods: The assay estimated nucleated cells by amplifying reference gene primers. The data were produced by immunoSEQ multiplex PCR, yet TCRdb's version contains in-frame clones alone and is incomplete. That table is the source of V, J and clone size, and D and trimming were worked out from the DNA. The sample holds over 150,000 clones, about three quarters seen once. This CDR3 spans 9 amino acids. CDR1 MNHNY and CDR2 SVGAGI come from the germline V gene (reference sequence). Trimming pared 11 bases from V and 7 bases from J, leaving 8 bases between. Sequenced sample: peripheral blood. The chain combines TRBV6-6 with TRBJ1-1; D is perhaps TRBD1 (5 bases). The sequence came from a man at least 80 years old with acute or convalescent COVID-19. The CDR3 DNA is TGTGCCGCCGGGGGTGAAGCTTTCTTT. This encodes CAAGGEAFF.